This note documents a single T cell receptor beta chain sequence. Its target is not known. V shed 1 base and J 4 bases; nucleotides not matched to a gene: 16. CDR1 is LGHNA, CDR2 YNFKEQ, per germline. This CDR3 has 21 amino acids. TCRdb keeps only in-frame clones here, not all; method: immunoSEQ multiplex PCR. The table lists 150,000 to 200,000 clones, roughly 85% of them singletons. The data were obtained in a study of cytomegalovirus exposure and HLA in healthy donors. General observations from the study: The listing of approximately 160 TCR beta chains classed them as cytomegalovirus-associated. As confirmed in vitro, a few CMV-associated chains were specific for CMV antigens.

V is TRBV4-2 and J is TRBJ2-6; 10 nucleotides agree with TRBD1. This sequence was found in a man aged 18 to 35 in good health and CMV-seropositive. Sequenced input: PBMCs. The CDR3 coding sequence is TGTGCCAGCAGCCAAGTTGAGGGGGAACCGGGACAGGGGAAAGGGGCCAACGTCCTGACTTTC. Translating it yields CASSQVEGEPGQGKGANVLTF.